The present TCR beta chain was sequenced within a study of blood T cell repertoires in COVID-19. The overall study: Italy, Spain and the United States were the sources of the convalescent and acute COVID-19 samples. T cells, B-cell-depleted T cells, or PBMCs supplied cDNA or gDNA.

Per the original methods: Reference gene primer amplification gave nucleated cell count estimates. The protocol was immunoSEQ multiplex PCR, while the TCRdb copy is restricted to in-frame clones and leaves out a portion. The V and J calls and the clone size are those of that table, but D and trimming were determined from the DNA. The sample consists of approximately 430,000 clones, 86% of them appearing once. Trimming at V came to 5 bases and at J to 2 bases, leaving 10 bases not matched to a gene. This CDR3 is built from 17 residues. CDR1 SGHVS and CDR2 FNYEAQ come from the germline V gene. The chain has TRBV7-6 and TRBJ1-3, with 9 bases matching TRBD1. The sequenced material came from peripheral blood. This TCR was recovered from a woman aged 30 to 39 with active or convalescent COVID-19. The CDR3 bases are TGTGCCAGCAGCCAGACCCGCACAGGGGGCGCTGGAAACACCATATATTTT. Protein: CASSQTRTGGAGNTIYF.